Listed below are T cell receptor beta chains from one sample, sequenced in a study of human T cells and chemical hapten exposure. One entry per CDR3 protein, called by TCRdb with MiXCR from the RACE reads. The sample contains tens of thousands of distinct CDR3 sequences, 6.7% of which appear only once. This specimen consisted of whole blood, obtained in connection with sensitization to the hapten diphenylcyclopropenone (DPC). Every receptor here comes from a woman under 40 with alopecia areata. Some clones in this sample may be carry-over from other donors' samples. Both conserved end residues are trimmed from each CDR3. The order of the fields is clone size, V gene, J gene, CDR3 protein. For some rows the clone size is stated as once, few or many, or as a class when expanded; others skip it.

NA,TRBV7-2,TRBJ1-5,ASSLGAAPPQH
few,TRBV18,TRBJ2-1,ASSPLRGTSGGPSSSYNEQF
NA,TRBV18,TRBJ2-1,ASAPGGPDNEQF
NA,TRBV5-1,TRBJ1-3,ASSLAGTGGSGNTIY
many,TRBV20-1,TRBJ2-3,SAFSIGTDTQY
many,TRBV2,TRBJ1-1,ARLTGTGIMNTEAF
many,TRBV7-2,TRBJ2-7,ASSPKLAGSYEQY
many,TRBV2,TRBJ1-6,ASSETARINSPLH
many,TRBV27,TRBJ1-5,ASKVQGASQPQH
NA,TRBV3-1,TRBJ1-2,AISQDRPYTDYGYT
few,TRBV20-1,TRBJ2-6,SARDPRGANVLT
NA,TRBV12-3/TRBV12-4,TRBJ2-7,ASTIGLADIYEQY
once,TRBV4-2,TRBJ1-1,ASSQKGQMNTEAF
NA,TRBV5-1,TRBJ2-1,ASSLDSRPYNEQF
many,TRBV20-1,TRBJ2-7,SARKSGGLAGIYEQY
NA,TRBV18,TRBJ2-2,ASSPVSGANTGELF
many,TRBV11-2,TRBJ2-2,ASSLDPIQAGELF
many,TRBV30,TRBJ1-5,AWSPPGQVFQPQH
few,TRBV6-6,TRBJ1-3,ASSYWPTAGPIRSGNTIY
many,TRBV6-1,TRBJ1-1,ATSTYTEAF
few,TRBV5-1,TRBJ2-6,ASSRTTGETSGANVLT
NA,TRBV7-6,TRBJ2-6,ASSKGQRRRSGANVLT
many,TRBV12-3/TRBV12-4,TRBJ1-5,ASSFTGAGNQPQH
few,TRBV2,TRBJ1-2,ASSASEGGYGYT
medium-sized,TRBV27,TRBJ2-3,ASLSGDTQY
many,TRBV12-5,TRBJ2-3,ASGLGGSRTDTQY
many,TRBV6-5,TRBJ2-5,ASSYSGQGASETQY
NA,TRBV7-9,TRBJ2-5,ASSEGGKTQY
many,TRBV19,TRBJ1-1,ASIQGPANTEAF
many,TRBV7-6,TRBJ2-3,ASSLAEDTQY
few,TRBV27,TRBJ2-1,ASSLLVGAGGHYNEQF
NA,TRBV3-1,TRBJ2-6,ASSIGHIDLT
many,TRBV6-4,TRBJ2-1,ASSAGTSSYNEQF
many,TRBV7-2,TRBJ2-5,ASSLALAGPRAQY
many,TRBV7-2,TRBJ2-3,ASSLGGAGRDTQY
many,TRBV5-1,TRBJ1-2,ASRIGQGFYGYT
many,TRBV20-1,TRBJ1-1,SVWPGGWGSPEAF
many,TRBV6-6,TRBJ2-3,ATNKGHTDTQY